These 28 T cell receptor beta chains were all obtained from the same sample, sequenced in a study of PD-1 blockade in classical Hodgkin lymphoma. The method was immunoSEQ multiplex PCR; TCRdb's version includes in-frame clones alone and lacks a portion of them. Of about 4,200 clones in the sample, around 90% were seen once. With no exception, relapse followed autologous stem cell transplantation in all patients, and brentuximab vedotin exposure varied. Thawed PBMCs yielded CD4+ T cells through magnetic negative selection. The sample was CD4+ T cells from blood, taken at baseline. The receptors derive from a human donor with classical Hodgkin lymphoma.

V and J are TRBV6-6 and TRBJ2-3; TRBD2 matches at 9 bases. The CDR3 has 16 amino acids. Germline V gives CDR1 MNHNY, CDR2 SVGAGI (reference sequence). V was pared by 5 bases and J by 2 bases, with 8 bases of the junction left unmatched. In DNA, the CDR3 is TGTGCCAGCAGTGGCCTCCTAGCGGGGACCACAGATACGCAGTATTTT. It specifies CASSGLLAGTTDTQYF.

This clone came up a few times. CDR3 sequence: CASSASGLYGYTF. The DNA for the CDR3 is TGTGCCAGCAGCGCCTCAGGCCTCTATGGCTACACCTTC. The gene calls are TRBV9 and TRBJ1-2; D is uncertain. The CDR3 has 13 residues. Trimming left V 3 bases short and J 4 bases short, with 10 bases between. Germline V gives CDR1 SGDLS, CDR2 YYNGEE.

The chain is built from TRBV27 and TRBJ2-5, with 11 bases aligning to TRBD1. The ends lost 5 bases at V and 5 bases at J; junction bases unmatched: 4. Germline loops: CDR1 MNHEY, CDR2 SMNVEV (reference sequence). The CDR3 loop spans 14 amino acids. The CDR3 coding sequence is TGTGCCAGCAGTGGACAGGGGGCTGGGGAGACCCAGTACTTC. Protein sequence: CASSGQGAGETQYF.

The CDR3 region is CASSLGRPNEKLFF. CDR3 coding DNA: TGTGCCAGCAGCTTGGGCAGGCCTAATGAAAAACTGTTTTTT. The chain couples TRBV5-5 to TRBJ1-4; D gene unclear. The CDR3 is 14 amino acids. Germline lookup yields CDR1 SGHKS and CDR2 YYEKEE (reference sequence). The V end lost 0 bases, the J end lost 3 bases, and 6 bases lay between the germline ends.

The chain carries TRBV29-1 and TRBJ2-7; 12 bases map to TRBD2. Trimming removed 4 bases from V and 13 bases from J; junction bases left unmatched: 11. The CDR3 is 13 amino acids. Germline V gives CDR1 SQVTM, CDR2 ANQGSEA. The CDR3 DNA reads TGCAGCGTTGCCCTAGCGGGGGGGCGATGGCGTTACTTC. Protein product: CSVALAGGRWRYF.

J is TRBJ2-7 and V is TRBV5-1; D is possibly TRBD1 (6 bases). The V and J ends lost 1 base and 5 bases respectively, with 13 bases between them. CDR1 SGHRS and CDR2 YFSETQ come from the germline V gene. The CDR3 sequence is 14 residues long. In nucleotides, the CDR3 is TGCGCCAGCAGCTTGCAGGGGACCCCCAACGAGCAGTACTTC. It specifies CASSLQGTPNEQYF.

The rearrangement links TRBV6-5 to TRBJ2-4, with D possibly called TRBD1 or TRBD2 (6 bases each). There are 13 residues in the CDR3. The V gene lost 7 bases and the J gene lost 5 bases, with 12 bases spanning the gap. Germline V gives CDR1 MNHEY, CDR2 SVGAGI. DNA of the CDR3: TGTGCCAGCAACACGGGGGCGGAAAACATTCAGTACTTC. It yields the protein CASNTGAENIQYF.

This clone was counted a single time. This rearrangement joins TRBV7-9 to TRBJ2-5, with 11 nucleotides matching TRBD1. This CDR3 has 14 residues. Germline CDR1 is SEHNR and CDR2 is FQNEAQ (reference sequence). V trimming: 4 bases; J trimming: 7 bases; junction bases outside the gene matches: 5. DNA for the CDR3: TGTGCCAGCAGCTGGGACAGGGGGGCCGGGACCCAGTACTTC. Translation: CASSWDRGAGTQYF.

Concerning this clone itself: One end of the junction is discordant with germline, which a read error may explain. The chain employs TRBV10-1 and TRBJ2-3, with D hard to call. In germline, CDR1 is WNHNN, CDR2 SYGVQD (reference sequence). The length of the CDR3 is 11 residues. CDR3 in amino acids: CASSQSDTQYF. The CDR3 region has the DNA TGCGCCAGCAGTCAGTCAGATACGCAGTATTTT.

This rearrangement joins TRBV5-1 to TRBJ2-7; tentative D call: TRBD2 (5 bases). Germline V gives CDR1 SGHRS, CDR2 YFSETQ. This CDR3 spans 15 amino acids. The V end was cut by 2 bases, the J end by 7 bases, with 19 bases between. The CDR3 nucleotides are TGCGCCAGCAGCTTTGGTAGAGCGGCAGTAGGGGAGCAGTACTTC. Its protein product is CASSFGRAAVGEQYF.

The chain couples TRBV18 to TRBJ1-6; TRBD1 matches 9 bases. CDR3 size: 13 residues. From germline, CDR1 is KGHSH and CDR2 LQKENI. Trimming took 5 bases from V and 12 from J; bases not matched to a gene: 5. The CDR3 here is CASSVDRGLPLHF. CDR3 DNA sequence: TGTGCCAGCTCAGTGGACAGGGGCCTACCCCTCCACTTT.

The chain recombines TRBV2 with TRBJ1-4; 9 nucleotides align to TRBD1. CDR3 length: 15 residues. Germline assignment: CDR1 SNHLY and CDR2 FYNNEI. The ends lost 7 bases at V and 5 bases at J; junction bases unmatched: 8. Here the CDR3 reads CASTHWGQGNEKLFF. CDR3 coding DNA: TGTGCCAGCACCCATTGGGGACAGGGAAATGAAAAACTGTTTTTT.

V is TRBV5-1 and J is TRBJ1-5; D unclear. V gave up 0 bases and J gave up 2 bases, with 9 bases separating them. The germline V gene encodes CDR1 SGHRS and CDR2 YFSETQ. CDR3 size: 15 residues. The CDR3 protein is CASSLEGGGNQPQHF. The CDR3 DNA reads as TGCGCCAGCAGCTTGGAGGGTGGCGGCAATCAGCCCCAGCATTTT. The variable domain in full, completed from reference TRBV5-1 and TRBJ1-5, reads KAGVTQTPRYLIKTRGQQVTLSCSPISGHRSVSWYQQTPGQGLQFLFEYFSETQRNKGNFPGRFSGRQFSNSRSEMNVSTLELGDSALYLCASSLEGGGNQPQHFGDGTRLSIL.

The rearrangement joins TRBV7-9 to TRBJ2-7; 8 bases fit TRBD1. This CDR3 comprises 19 residues. Germline V gene sequence: CDR1 SEHNR, CDR2 FQNEAQ (reference sequence). Trimming took 0 bases from V and 2 from J; bases not matched to a gene: 15. The CDR3 protein is CASSLAQGRGLQNPYEQYF. CDR3 coding DNA: TGTGCCAGCAGCTTAGCGCAGGGCAGGGGGCTTCAAAACCCCTACGAGCAGTACTTC.

The chain employs TRBV30 and TRBJ1-6; the D is unclear. The CDR3 runs to 11 residues. Germline V gene lookup returns CDR1 GTSNPN and CDR2 SVGIG (reference sequence). Trimming took off 3 bases at V and 10 bases at J, with 7 bases between the two ends. The DNA for the CDR3 is TGTGCCTGGAGATCGGTCTCACCCCTCCACTTT. It translates to CAWRSVSPLHF.

V is TRBV7-8 and J is TRBJ1-1, with D hard to call. The CDR3 is made up of 12 amino acids. Trimming stripped 5 bases from V and 7 bases from J, with 11 bases between. The V gene's germline CDR1 is SGHVS and CDR2 FQNEAQ. CDR3 sequence: CASSPAGGEAFF. As DNA, the CDR3 is TGTGCCAGCAGCCCAGCCGGCGGTGAAGCTTTCTTT.

This clone was seen a single time. This chain connects TRBV10-3 to TRBJ2-3, with 12 bases lining up with TRBD1. The CDR3 consists of 16 residues. CDR1 and CDR2 from the germline V gene are ENHRY and SYGVKD. J lost 4 bases, V lost 4 bases, and 6 bases had no gene match. The CDR3 here is CAISGGGTGGADTQYF. CDR3 nucleotides: TGTGCCATCAGTGGGGGTGGGACAGGGGGCGCAGATACGCAGTATTTT.

The genes are TRBV11-3 and TRBJ1-5; TRBD1 might be the D (6 bases). This CDR3 spans 18 amino acids. Deletions cut 5 bases from V and 0 bases from J, with 20 bases between. CDR1 and CDR2 (germline): SGHNT, YENEEA. CDR3 loop: CASSPKRGVEDSNQPQHF. The CDR3 bases are TGTGCCAGCAGCCCCAAGAGGGGGGTGGAGGATAGCAATCAGCCCCAGCATTTT.

This clone has only a few counts. This chain connects TRBV27 to TRBJ1-6; D is unclear. Trimming stripped 4 bases from V and 7 bases from J, with 11 bases between. The germline V gene encodes CDR1 MNHEY and CDR2 SMNVEV (reference sequence). There are 14 residues in the CDR3. Here the CDR3 DNA reads TGTGCCAGCAGTTACCAGGATCGGAATTCACCCCTCCACTTT. Protein: CASSYQDRNSPLHF.

This chain links TRBV5-1 with TRBJ1-1, with no clear D. The CDR3 is made up of 14 amino acids. Germline V gives CDR1 SGHRS, CDR2 YFSETQ. The ends were cut back, 1 base at V and 5 bases at J, with 12 bases in the middle. CDR3 nucleotide sequence: TGCGCCAGCAGCTTGATTGGTGGGGAAACTGAAGCTTTCTTT. It specifies CASSLIGGETEAFF.

The V gene is TRBV28, the J gene TRBJ1-2; 7 nucleotides match TRBD1. With 2 bases clipped from V and 4 bases from J, the junction kept 1 base outside the gene matches. The length of the CDR3 is 13 residues. Germline lookup yields CDR1 MDHEN and CDR2 SYDVKM. CDR3 protein: CASSLAGGYGYTF. The CDR3 DNA is TGTGCCAGCAGTTTAGCAGGGGGCTATGGCTACACCTTC.

The V and J genes are TRBV5-1 and TRBJ2-5, with D uncertain. The ends were cut back, 4 bases at V and 5 bases at J, with 9 bases in the middle. The CDR3 sequence is 12 residues long. Germline lookup yields CDR1 SGHRS and CDR2 YFSETQ. The CDR3 coding sequence is TGCGCCAGCAGCCCTCGTGGGGAGACCCAGTACTTC. Protein sequence: CASSPRGETQYF.

The chain employs TRBV27 and TRBJ2-1; no clear D gene. The CDR3 contains 11 residues. The germline gives CDR1 MNHEY, CDR2 SMNVEV (reference sequence). V was clipped by 2 bases and J by 9 bases, with 5 bases between them. The CDR3 bases are TGTGCCAGCAGTTTAGGGTTTGAGCAGTTCTTC. Translation gives CASSLGFEQFF.

The chain couples TRBV7-9 to TRBJ1-1; unclear D gene. With 11 bases removed from V and 6 bases from J, the gap between germline ends came to 7 bases. This CDR3 is 9 amino acids long. The germline CDR1 and CDR2 sequences are SEHNR and FQNEAQ (reference sequence). For the CDR3, the DNA is TGTGCCGCGGGCGCTGAAGCTTTCTTT. Protein product: CAAGAEAFF.

The chain has TRBV10-3 and TRBJ2-1; TRBD2 matches at 7 bases. Germline CDR1 ENHRY, CDR2 SYGVKD. The junction had 9 bases not matched to a gene; V was cut back by 10 bases and J by 0 bases. CDR3 size: 15 residues. The CDR3 DNA sequence: TGTGCCACCTGGGGAGGGTTCCGCTCCTACAATGAGCAGTTCTTC. Translation: CATWGGFRSYNEQFF.

V is TRBV11-2 and J is TRBJ1-3; TRBD1 is a possible D gene (6 bases). This CDR3 is 16 amino acids long. V was shortened by 5 bases and J by 0 bases, with 14 bases between the two germline ends. Germline loops: CDR1 SGHAT, CDR2 FQNNGV. The CDR3 spells CASSRIQGSSGNTIYF. CDR3 sequence (DNA): TGTGCCAGCAGCAGAATACAGGGAAGCTCTGGAAACACCATATATTTT.

The chain joins TRBV7-1 to TRBJ2-7; D unresolved. TRBV7-1 is flagged as an ORF with uncertain function. The length of the CDR3 is 14 residues. V lost 4 bases, J lost 3 bases, and 13 bases lay in between. Here the CDR3 reads CASSLGSTLYEQYF. CDR3 bases: TGTGCCAGCAGCTTAGGCTCGACGCTCTACGAGCAGTACTTC.

V is TRBV29-1 and J is TRBJ2-7; TRBD2 aligns across 14 bases. V was pared by 4 bases and J by 6 bases, with 20 bases of the junction left unmatched. The germline V gene has CDR1 SQVTM and CDR2 ANQGSEA. This CDR3 has 19 amino acids. CDR3 protein: CSVGGYRTSGGSSLGEQYF. For the CDR3, the DNA is TGCAGCGTTGGCGGGTATCGGACTAGCGGGGGGTCCTCCCTCGGCGAGCAGTACTTC.